What follows are 11 T cell receptor beta chains derived from one specimen sequenced in a study of cytomegalovirus exposure and HLA in healthy donors. Use of 60 Vbeta and 13 Jbeta primers characterized the PCR. Clones were sequenced by immunoSEQ multiplex PCR, and TCRdb holds only the in-frame ones, with some missing. The table records about 120,000 clones, roughly four fifths of them present only once. Sequenced input: PBMCs. The receptors originated from a woman younger than 35 in good health and CMV-seronegative.

The V call is TRBV11-2, the J call TRBJ2-7; unclear D gene. V was clipped by 5 bases and J by 7 bases, with 15 bases between them. CDR3 length: 13 amino acids. CDR1 is SGHAT and CDR2 is FQNNGV in the germline V gene. The CDR3 sequence is CASSPTPPGEQYF. The CDR3 DNA follows: TGTGCCAGCAGCCCGACTCCTCCTGGGGAGCAGTACTTC.

On this clone itself: The junction shows a germline mismatch at one end, possibly a read error. The V and J genes are TRBV11-1 and TRBJ1-6, with 9 positions matching TRBD1. This CDR3 region has 14 residues. CDR1 SGHAT and CDR2 FQDESV come from the germline V gene (reference sequence). CDR3 amino acids: CASSFGQGNSSLHF. The CDR3 DNA reads TGTGCCAGCAGCTTTGGACAGGGGAATTCATCCCTCCACTTT.

This clone was found a few times. This chain connects TRBV7-8 to TRBJ1-3; D is ambiguous. Germline CDR1 is SGHVS and CDR2 is FQNEAQ. V dropped 3 bases and J dropped 4 bases, with 10 bases sitting between them. This CDR3 is 14 amino acids long. The CDR3 reads CASSFRGIGNTIYF. The CDR3 DNA is TGTGCCAGCAGCTTCCGGGGTATAGGAAACACCATATATTTT.

This clone appeared a few times. The V and J genes are TRBV4-1 and TRBJ1-1; D not resolved. With 1 base removed from V and 2 bases from J, the gap between germline ends came to 5 bases. Germline V gives CDR1 MGHRA, CDR2 YSYEKL. The CDR3 loop spans 13 amino acids. The CDR3 spells CASSQGVNTEAFF. In DNA form, the CDR3 reads TGCGCCAGCAGCCAAGGAGTTAACACTGAAGCTTTCTTT.

The J gene is TRBJ1-1, the V gene TRBV5-6; D remains ambiguous. Germline V gene sequence: CDR1 SGHDT, CDR2 YYEEEE. The V and J ends lost 9 bases and 3 bases respectively, with 21 bases between them. The CDR3 runs 15 residues. The CDR3 is CATRPKGRGYTEAFF. The CDR3, as DNA: TGTGCCACTCGCCCTAAAGGGCGCGGGTACACTGAAGCTTTCTTT.

This chain links TRBV9 with TRBJ1-2; 7 bases are a match to TRBD1. The V and J ends lost 0 bases and 2 bases, in that order; junction bases with no gene match: 1. CDR3 length: 14 amino acids. Germline-derived CDR1 and CDR2 are SGDLS and YYNGEE. The CDR3 reads CASSVGRGNYGYTF. The CDR3 bases are TGTGCCAGCAGCGTAGGCAGGGGGAACTATGGCTACACCTTC. Full variable domain (remainder filled in from reference TRBV9 and TRBJ1-2): DSGVTQTPKHLITATGQRVTLRCSPRSGDLSVYWYQQSLDQGLQFLIQYYNGEERAKGNILERFSAQQFPDLHSELNLSSLELGDSALYFCASSVGRGNYGYTFGSGTRLTVV.

The V and J genes are TRBV5-1 and TRBJ1-5; 7 positions agree with TRBD1. The V segment lost 2 bases and the J segment 5 bases; nucleotides outside the gene matches: 4. There are 14 residues in the CDR3. The germline V gene has CDR1 SGHRS and CDR2 YFSETQ. The CDR3 loop reads CASSFTGADQPQHF. The CDR3, as DNA: TGCGCCAGCAGCTTTACAGGGGCCGATCAGCCCCAGCATTTT.

The chain is built from TRBV19 and TRBJ1-5; no definite D call. CDR1 is LNHDA, CDR2 SQIVND, per germline (reference sequence). The CDR3 length is 15 residues. The germline V and J ends were trimmed by 6 bases and 0 bases, with 12 bases remaining between them. CDR3 nucleotide sequence: TGTGCCAGTAGAGAAGGAGGGAATAGCAATCAGCCCCAGCATTTT. Its protein is CASREGGNSNQPQHF.

The rearrangement joins TRBV5-1 to TRBJ2-5; TRBD1 matches at 8 bases. This CDR3 spans 16 amino acids. Looked up from germline, CDR1 is SGHRS and CDR2 is YFSETQ. The J segment lost 5 bases and the V segment lost 0 bases, leaving 9 bases of the junction unmatched. CDR3 in amino acids: CASSLDRDRGSETQYF. CDR3 DNA: TGCGCCAGCAGCTTGGATCGTGACAGGGGCTCGGAGACCCAGTACTTC. Full variable domain (missing parts from reference TRBV5-1 and TRBJ2-5): KAGVTQTPRYLIKTRGQQVTLSCSPISGHRSVSWYQQTPGQGLQFLFEYFSETQRNKGNFPGRFSGRQFSNSRSEMNVSTLELGDSALYLCASSLDRDRGSETQYFGPGTRLLVL.

The V call is TRBV19, the J call TRBJ1-5, with 8 bases lining up with TRBD1. The CDR3 length is 16 residues. Looked up from germline, CDR1 is LNHDA and CDR2 is SQIVND (reference sequence). Germline trimming cut 9 bases from V and 2 bases from J; bases unmatched to any gene: 12. The CDR3 protein is CARRTGSYRGNQPQHF. The CDR3 DNA is TGTGCCAGGAGGACAGGGTCTTATCGTGGCAATCAGCCCCAGCATTTT.

The V and J genes are TRBV27 and TRBJ1-1; 9 bases align to TRBD1. The V gene end was trimmed by 3 bases and the J gene end by 2 bases; junction bases not matched to a gene: 4. The germline V gene has CDR1 MNHEY and CDR2 SMNVEV (reference sequence). This CDR3 is built from 15 residues. CDR3 sequence reads: CASSLEGQGNTEAFF. CDR3 nucleotide sequence: TGTGCCAGCAGTTTGGAGGGACAGGGAAACACTGAAGCTTTCTTT.